This is a list of T cell receptor beta chains from one sample in a study of blood T cells in healthy people across ages. A single record per CDR3 protein comes from TCRdb applying MiXCR to the 5' RACE reads. This sample has 1.5 million to 2 million distinct CDR3 sequences, with around 48% found just once. Sequencing input: blood. The receptors originated from a woman in her 40s in good health. Both conserved end residues are part of each CDR3. Each record gives: clone size, V gene, J gene, D gene, CDR3 DNA, CDR3 protein. A D gene is named only where the DNA matches it firmly. The size field is filled for only some rows; it gives once, few, many or a size class.

abundance: NA; v_gene: TRBV9; j_gene: TRBJ1-4; d_gene: NA; CDR3nt: TGTGCCAGCAGCGCCGGAGACGGCATTAATGAAAAACTGTTTTTT; CDR3aa: CASSAGDGINEKLFF
abundance: NA; v_gene: TRBV12-3/TRBV12-4; j_gene: TRBJ2-5; d_gene: TRBD2; CDR3nt: TGTGCCAGCAGTTTAACATCCCCTAGGACTAGCGGGCTGATTGGGACCCAGTACTTC; CDR3aa: CASSLTSPRTSGLIGTQYF
abundance: many; v_gene: TRBV10-3; j_gene: TRBJ2-4; d_gene: NA; CDR3nt: TGTGCCACCAGGGACGGTAACATTCAGTACTTC; CDR3aa: CATRDGNIQYF
abundance: few; v_gene: TRBV20-1; j_gene: TRBJ2-5; d_gene: TRBD2; CDR3nt: TGCAGTGCTTTCCTAGCGGGGGGGCCCTACCAAGAGACCCAGTACTTC; CDR3aa: CSAFLAGGPYQETQYF
abundance: few; v_gene: TRBV2; j_gene: TRBJ1-4; d_gene: TRBD1; CDR3nt: TGTGCCAGCAGCGTGACAGGGCTGAGCGAAAAACTGTTTTTT; CDR3aa: CASSVTGLSEKLFF
abundance: NA; v_gene: TRBV4-1; j_gene: TRBJ2-7; d_gene: NA; CDR3nt: TGCGCCAGCAGCCAAGGAGTTAGGCTCGAGCAGTACTTC; CDR3aa: CASSQGVRLEQYF
abundance: NA; v_gene: TRBV14; j_gene: TRBJ1-2; d_gene: TRBD1; CDR3nt: TGTGCCAGCAGCCAAGTAAACCAGGGGGCGCGAGGCTACACCTTC; CDR3aa: CASSQVNQGARGYTF
abundance: NA; v_gene: TRBV20-1; j_gene: TRBJ2-6; d_gene: NA; CDR3nt: TGCAGTGCTAGGAGCAACCCCTCGTCTGTCCTGACTTTC; CDR3aa: CSARSNPSSVLTF
abundance: NA; v_gene: TRBV6-2/TRBV6-3; j_gene: TRBJ2-1; d_gene: TRBD2; CDR3nt: TGTGCCAGTAAGACTCTCGGACTAGCGGGGGGGAGCTCCTACAATGAGCAGTTCTTC; CDR3aa: CASKTLGLAGGSSYNEQFF
abundance: NA; v_gene: TRBV20-1; j_gene: TRBJ2-7; d_gene: NA; CDR3nt: TGCAGTGCTGACGACAGAGACTACGAGCAGTACTTC; CDR3aa: CSADDRDYEQYF
abundance: NA; v_gene: TRBV20-1; j_gene: TRBJ2-1; d_gene: NA; CDR3nt: TGCAGTGCTCGCCGGGACCTCAATGAGCAGTTCTTC; CDR3aa: CSARRDLNEQFF
abundance: NA; v_gene: TRBV28; j_gene: TRBJ2-1; d_gene: NA; CDR3nt: TGTGCCAGCAGTTTTGCCACTATGAAGGGCTACAATGAGCAGTTCTTC; CDR3aa: CASSFATMKGYNEQFF
abundance: NA; v_gene: TRBV6-1; j_gene: TRBJ2-1; d_gene: NA; CDR3nt: TGTGCCAGCAGTGCGCATGCGGTGGGGGCCTCCAATGAGCAGTTCTTC; CDR3aa: CASSAHAVGASNEQFF
abundance: NA; v_gene: TRBV11-2; j_gene: TRBJ2-1; d_gene: TRBD2; CDR3nt: TGTGCCAGCAGCTTAGACGGGGGGGCCCCTCCCTACAATGAGCAGTTCTTC; CDR3aa: CASSLDGGAPPYNEQFF
abundance: NA; v_gene: TRBV7-2; j_gene: TRBJ1-2; d_gene: TRBD1; CDR3nt: TGTGCCAGCAGCTCAATCACAGGGGGAGGTTATGGCTACACCTTC; CDR3aa: CASSSITGGGYGYTF
abundance: few; v_gene: TRBV20-1; j_gene: TRBJ2-1; d_gene: NA; CDR3nt: TGCAGTGCTAGTTATGGGAACAATGAGCAGTTCTTC; CDR3aa: CSASYGNNEQFF
abundance: once; v_gene: TRBV4-3; j_gene: TRBJ2-3; d_gene: NA; CDR3nt: TGCGCCAGCAGCCAAGATAACGGGTGGGGTAGCACAGATACGCAGTATTTT; CDR3aa: CASSQDNGWGSTDTQYF
abundance: NA; v_gene: TRBV12-3/TRBV12-4; j_gene: TRBJ1-2; d_gene: TRBD1; CDR3nt: TGTGCCAGCAGCCAAGTCGGACAGGGAGTTTCTGGCTACACCTTC; CDR3aa: CASSQVGQGVSGYTF
abundance: NA; v_gene: TRBV10-2; j_gene: TRBJ2-7; d_gene: NA; CDR3nt: TGCGCCAGCAGTGGTCCGGGGTACGAGCAGTACTTC; CDR3aa: CASSGPGYEQYF
abundance: NA; v_gene: TRBV6-2/TRBV6-3; j_gene: TRBJ2-7; d_gene: NA; CDR3nt: TGTGCCAGCAGGCGGGACAGCCGCCAAAACGAGCAGTACTTC; CDR3aa: CASRRDSRQNEQYF
abundance: NA; v_gene: TRBV25-1; j_gene: TRBJ2-1; d_gene: NA; CDR3nt: TGTGCCAGCAGTATCGGACGGAATGAGCAGTTCTTC; CDR3aa: CASSIGRNEQFF
abundance: NA; v_gene: TRBV5-1; j_gene: TRBJ1-6; d_gene: NA; CDR3nt: TGCGCCAGCAGCTTGGAGGGGCGAACGGGATCACCCCTCCACTTT; CDR3aa: CASSLEGRTGSPLHF
abundance: NA; v_gene: TRBV7-2; j_gene: TRBJ2-3; d_gene: TRBD2; CDR3nt: TGTGCCAGCAGCCCCAGAGTTGAGCGGGGGGCCCGACTGTATTTT; CDR3aa: CASSPRVERGARLYF
abundance: NA; v_gene: TRBV7-2; j_gene: TRBJ2-1; d_gene: NA; CDR3nt: TGTGCCAGCAGCTTGACGGGACTCCAAATCAATGAGCAGTTCTTC; CDR3aa: CASSLTGLQINEQFF
abundance: NA; v_gene: TRBV28; j_gene: TRBJ1-5; d_gene: TRBD1; CDR3nt: TGTGCCAGCAAACGTGGACAGGGAGGGTTGTCCTGGCAGCCCCAGCATTTT; CDR3aa: CASKRGQGGLSWQPQHF
abundance: few; v_gene: TRBV20-1; j_gene: TRBJ1-2; d_gene: NA; CDR3nt: TGCAGTGGGTACCCCTATGGCTACACCTTC; CDR3aa: CSGYPYGYTF
abundance: once; v_gene: TRBV6-5; j_gene: TRBJ2-5; d_gene: TRBD1; CDR3nt: TGTGCCAGCACCTGGACAGGCCAGAGAGGCCAAGAGACCCAGTACTTC; CDR3aa: CASTWTGQRGQETQYF
abundance: NA; v_gene: TRBV7-6; j_gene: TRBJ2-5; d_gene: NA; CDR3nt: TGTGCCAGCAGCTCCCTCAAGGGCAAAAGCGTGGAGACCCAGTACTTC; CDR3aa: CASSSLKGKSVETQYF
abundance: NA; v_gene: TRBV28; j_gene: TRBJ1-2; d_gene: TRBD1; CDR3nt: TGTGCCACTACGACAGGGTATGGCTACACCTTC; CDR3aa: CATTTGYGYTF
abundance: NA; v_gene: TRBV4-1; j_gene: TRBJ2-5; d_gene: TRBD1; CDR3nt: TGCGCCAGCAGCCAAGAAAGGACAGGGCCGGAGACCCAGTACTTC; CDR3aa: CASSQERTGPETQYF
abundance: NA; v_gene: TRBV6-5; j_gene: TRBJ2-1; d_gene: NA; CDR3nt: TGTGCCAGCAGTTACCGAGGACAGCAACACAATGAGCAGTTCTTC; CDR3aa: CASSYRGQQHNEQFF
abundance: many; v_gene: TRBV7-2; j_gene: TRBJ2-3; d_gene: NA; CDR3nt: TGTGCCAGCAGCTTAGGACAGCGAAGCACAGATACGCAGTATTTT; CDR3aa: CASSLGQRSTDTQYF